A selection of T cell receptor beta chains follows, all from one sample in a study of cytotoxic CD8 clonotypes in ibrutinib-treated CLL. The repertoire was sequenced with immunoSEQ multiplex PCR; TCRdb's copy has only in-frame clones and lacks some. Of some 92,000 clones detected, roughly three quarters appear once; the ten largest clones hold around 23%. The sequenced sample was PBMCs, obtained after 24 months of ibrutinib treatment. The receptors originated from a human donor with chronic lymphocytic leukemia. Each CDR3 is given with its conserved first and last residue. The D gene is left open where the match is weak. The size entry is marked missing in some rows and otherwise reads once, few, many or a size class.

V: TRBV5-1
size: .
length: 14
D: .
J: TRBJ2-5
DNA: TGCGCCAGCAGGCCCCTTGAGAGGGGTGAGACCCAGTACTTC
CDR3: CASRPLERGETQYF

V: TRBV15
size: .
length: 14
D: .
J: TRBJ2-7
DNA: TGTGCCACCAGCGGAACCGGGACAACCTACGAGCAGTACTTC
CDR3: CATSGTGTTYEQYF

V: TRBV6-1
size: .
length: 14
D: .
J: TRBJ1-3
DNA: TGTGCCAGCAGGACAGTTTACTCTGGAAACACCATATATTTT
CDR3: CASRTVYSGNTIYF

V: TRBV27
size: .
length: 14
D: .
J: TRBJ2-5
DNA: TGTGCCAGCAGTTTATCGATCGGTAGCGAGACCCAGTACTTC
CDR3: CASSLSIGSETQYF

V: TRBV4-2
size: few
length: 16
D: TRBD2
J: TRBJ2-1
DNA: TGTGCCAGCAGCCAAGGAGCGGGAGGGCCTTTCAATGAGCAGTTCTTC
CDR3: CASSQGAGGPFNEQFF

V: TRBV5-1
size: few
length: 16
D: .
J: TRBJ1-4
DNA: TGCGCCAGCAGCTTGGTCGGGACACCAACTAATGAAAAACTGTTTTTT
CDR3: CASSLVGTPTNEKLFF

V: TRBV19
size: .
length: 16
D: TRBD1
J: TRBJ1-1
DNA: TGTGCCAGTAGTATATCCCTGACAGGGGGGAACACTGAAGCTTTCTTT
CDR3: CASSISLTGGNTEAFF

V: TRBV6-1
size: .
length: 15
D: TRBD1
J: TRBJ2-7
DNA: TGTGCCAGCAGGGAACAGGGGGCTCCTTCCTACGAGCAGTACTTC
CDR3: CASREQGAPSYEQYF

V: TRBV11-1
size: .
length: 16
D: TRBD2
J: TRBJ2-3
DNA: TGTGCCAGCAGCTTTTCTGCTAGCGGGAGAACAGATACGCAGTATTTT
CDR3: CASSFSASGRTDTQYF

V: TRBV27
size: .
length: 12
D: .
J: TRBJ2-3
DNA: TGTGCCAGCAGGTCCCGGGTGGATACGCAGTATTTT
CDR3: CASRSRVDTQYF

V: TRBV7-9
size: .
length: 15
D: TRBD1
J: TRBJ1-1
DNA: TGTGCCAGCAGCGCAGGGGGGTTTTTGGACACTGAAGCTTTCTTT
CDR3: CASSAGGFLDTEAFF

V: TRBV6-1
size: .
length: 15
D: TRBD2
J: TRBJ2-1
DNA: TGTGCCAGCGGGGGGGACTCAAACTCCTACAATGAGCAGTTCTTC
CDR3: CASGGDSNSYNEQFF

V: TRBV18
size: many
length: 16
D: TRBD1
J: TRBJ1-4
DNA: TGTGCCAGCTCAGCGGGACAGGGAGGTCGTGATGAAAAACTGTTTTTT
CDR3: CASSAGQGGRDEKLFF

V: TRBV11-3
size: .
length: 15
D: .
J: TRBJ2-7
DNA: TGTGCCAGCAGCTTAGACACGGGGCCTGCCTACGAGCAGTACTTC
CDR3: CASSLDTGPAYEQYF

V: TRBV30
size: .
length: 16
D: .
J: TRBJ1-5
DNA: TGTGCCTGGAAAGGGTCAGGGGTTTGGGGCAATCAGCCCCAGCATTTT
CDR3: CAWKGSGVWGNQPQHF

V: TRBV1
size: .
length: 16
D: .
J: TRBJ1-4
DNA: TGCACCAGCAGCCACCCAAACAGGGGACCCAATGAAAAACTGTTTTTT
CDR3: CTSSHPNRGPNEKLFF

V: TRBV11-2
size: once
length: 16
D: TRBD1
J: TRBJ2-3
DNA: TGTGCCAGCAGCTTGGGTACCAGGGGGCCGACAGATACGCAGTATTTT
CDR3: CASSLGTRGPTDTQYF

V: TRBV19
size: .
length: 14
D: TRBD1
J: TRBJ2-7
DNA: TGTGCCAGTAGGACGACAGGGGGGATCTACGAGCAGTACTTC
CDR3: CASRTTGGIYEQYF

V: TRBV19
size: .
length: 16
D: TRBD1
J: TRBJ2-2
DNA: TGTGCCAGTAGTATGCGGACAGGCCAGAACACCGGGGAGCTGTTTTTT
CDR3: CASSMRTGQNTGELFF

V: TRBV28
size: once
length: 13
D: .
J: TRBJ1-5
DNA: TGTGCCAGCAGTCCCGGGGGCCGGCAGCCCCAGCATTTT
CDR3: CASSPGGRQPQHF

V: TRBV5-6
size: .
length: 14
D: .
J: TRBJ2-3
DNA: TGTGCCAGCAGCTTGAGGGACACTCCCCATACGCAGTATTTT
CDR3: CASSLRDTPHTQYF